Described below is a single TCR beta chain sequence and its context. Its antigen specificity is not known. Base-call qualities are not available, and no considerably larger clone is one nucleotide away. One collaborating source in Seattle enrolled patients during active infection and followed them longitudinally through the course of disease. Each collaborating institution followed its own protocols to collect whole blood in K2EDTA tubes. For TCRbeta analysis, collaborator samples were shipped as frozen whole blood, as isolated PBMCs, or as DNA extracted from either sample type. The record originates from a study of blood T cell repertoires in COVID-19 (TCRdb year 2020). Some background on the complete study: Samples covering the acute and convalescent phases of COVID-19 were provided by collaborators in the United States, Italy and Spain. The material from the prospective study consisted of cDNA or gDNA derived from T cells, B-cell-depleted T cells, or PBMCs. The dataset comprised deeply sampled blood TCRbeta repertoires from subjects exposed to, actively infected with, or recovered from COVID-19. The repertoires were released in a freely available public database meant as a resource for research on the immune response to SARS-CoV-2. The samples were drawn from the first 160 participants of the ongoing ImmuneRACE study and from 950 to 1,500 subjects provided by 6 global collaborators. Nearly every sample came with metadata listing a de-identified subject ID, COVID-19 status, age in years and sex. Where HLA class I and class II types were available, the types were taken from metadata supplied by the sample provider, not from assay-based typing. Points the paper makes about the study in general: The amount of clinical and demographic metadata varied by source and participant and was provided uncurated.

Including the terminal cysteine and phenylalanine, the CDR3 comprises 12 residues. The DNA shown is the 36-base CDR3, in frame from base 1. The germline V gene provides CDR1 SGHAT and CDR2 FQNNGV. The V and J ends are trimmed by 8 bases and 8 bases, leaving 12 bases between them. TCRbeta CDR3 regions were amplified from genomic DNA by means of the immunoSEQ Assay, a bias-controlled multiplex PCR. As for the original processing: Within the assay, amplification of reference gene primers was used to estimate how many nucleated cells each sample contained. To quantify the absolute abundance of each unique TCRbeta CDR3 rearrangement, sequence reads were collapsed and filtered. For each sample, productive Simpson clonality was calculated as the square root of Simpson's diversity index across productive rearrangements. TCRdb holds this immuneACCESS table with in-frame rearrangements only. Some clones are missing; in checked studies, unresolved V genes explain under half, and the rest has no known cause. The V and J calls and clone size were taken over from that table, and D and trimming were inferred from the DNA. The sample yields about 24,000 clones; around four fifths were counted once. The top ten clones comprise around 2.5% of the sample.

The sequence was obtained from a woman in her 70s with COVID-19, enrolled during active disease. What was sequenced was peripheral blood. The chain is assembled from TRBV11-2 and TRBJ1-4, with a tentative D gene TRBD1 over 5 matching bases. The nucleotides read TGTGCCAGCCAGGGTAGAAGAGAAAAACTGTTTTTT. The encoded protein is CASQGRREKLFF. The CDR3 plus the reference TRBV11-2 and TRBJ1-4 genes for the other parts give the full variable domain: EAGVAQSPRYKIIEKRQSVAFWCNPISGHATLYWYQQILGQGPKLLIQFQNNGVVDDSQLPKDRFSAERLKGVDSTLKIQPAKLEDSAVYLCASQGRREKLFFGSGTQLSVL.